These 10 T cell receptor beta chains came from one sample sequenced in a study of blood T cell repertoires in COVID-19. Clones were read by immunoSEQ multiplex PCR, and TCRdb kept only the in-frame ones, dropping some. The table has approximately 300,000 clones, nearly 90% seen once. Source material: PBMCs or T cells enriched from blood (not recorded which). The receptors here all came from a woman aged 25 to 39 who had recovered from COVID-19.

This clone was recorded only once. The chain links TRBV14 to TRBJ2-7, with 7 bases identical to TRBD1. The trim removed 5 bases at V and 1 base at J, leaving 5 bases unmatched. The germline V gene encodes CDR1 SGHDN and CDR2 FVKESK. This CDR3 spans 14 amino acids. The chain's CDR3 is CASSTRQGSYEQYF. CDR3 nucleotide sequence: TGTGCCAGCAGCACCCGACAGGGATCCTACGAGCAGTACTTC.

V and J are TRBV6-4 and TRBJ2-2; D gene unclear. The V gene's germline CDR1 is MRHNA and CDR2 SNTAGT. This CDR3 spans 15 amino acids. The V gene lost 0 bases and the J gene lost 1 base, with 6 bases spanning the gap. The CDR3 DNA sequence: TGTGCCAGCAGTGACTCTGGCGGGAACACCGGGGAGCTGTTTTTT. Residues: CASSDSGGNTGELFF.

This clone was seen just once. V usage is TRBV6-1 and J usage is TRBJ1-3, with 7 bases identical to TRBD1. The CDR3 is 14 residues long. After removal of 2 bases from V and 8 bases from J, the junction contained 6 bases not matched to a gene. CDR1 is MNHNS, CDR2 SASEGT, per germline. The CDR3 loop reads CASSETGRGDTIYF. The CDR3, as DNA: TGTGCCAGCAGTGAAACGGGCAGGGGGGACACCATATATTTT.

This clone was found once. The chain uses TRBV18 and TRBJ2-5, with 11 positions matching TRBD1. This CDR3 region has 14 residues. The V gene's germline CDR1 is KGHSH and CDR2 LQKENI. Losses at the gene ends were 3 bases for V and 5 bases for J; bases not matched to a gene: 2. In nucleotides, the CDR3 is TGTGCCAGCTCACCGGGACAGGGGGTGGAGACCCAGTACTTC. Its translation: CASSPGQGVETQYF.

The J gene is TRBJ2-2, the V gene TRBV6-5; 11 bases are shared with TRBD1. V shed 4 bases, J shed 6 bases, and the junction held 1 base outside the gene matches. The CDR3 is 14 amino acids. The V gene's germline CDR1 is MNHEY and CDR2 SVGAGI. The CDR3 DNA sequence: TGTGCCAGCAGTTGGGGACAGGGGGCCGGGGAGCTGTTTTTT. As protein: CASSWGQGAGELFF.

The CDR3 loop is CASNLAGQETQYF. The CDR3 bases are TGTGCCAGCAACCTAGCGGGGCAAGAGACCCAGTACTTC. This chain connects TRBV3-1 (or the pseudogene TRBV3-2) to TRBJ2-5, with 9 bases that match TRBD2. The junction had 2 bases not matched to a gene; V was cut back by 7 bases and J by 2 bases. The CDR3 is 13 amino acids. CDR1 is LGHDT and CDR2 is YNNKEL in the germline V gene (reference sequence).

This clone was seen just once. This chain connects TRBV28 to TRBJ1-1, with 7 positions matching TRBD1. The V and J ends lost 2 bases and 11 bases, in that order; junction bases with no gene match: 14. The CDR3 length is 15 residues. Germline lookup yields CDR1 MDHEN and CDR2 SYDVKM. The DNA for the CDR3 is TGTGCCAGCAGTTTAGGGTCAGGGGGTACTTTCGGGGCTTTCTTT. Protein sequence: CASSLGSGGTFGAFF.

Points on this clone: A junction end diverges from the germline sequence, so it may reflect a read error. The CDR3 nucleotides are TGTGCCGGCAGCCAAGGACTAGCGGTGAACACCGGGGAGCTGTTTTTT. It is translated as CAGSQGLAVNTGELFF. The chain couples TRBV3-1 (or the pseudogene TRBV3-2) to TRBJ2-2, with TRBD2 identical over 10 bases. Germline V gene data show CDR1 as LGHDT and CDR2 as YNNKEL (reference sequence). CDR3 length equals 16 residues.

The chain uses TRBV5-6 and TRBJ2-2; 9 nucleotides match TRBD1. Germline loops: CDR1 SGHDT, CDR2 YYEEEE. V lost 4 bases to trimming and J lost 6 bases; unmatched junction nucleotides: 4. The CDR3 spans 14 residues. CDR3 protein: CASSLTGGPGELFF. CDR3 bases: TGTGCCAGCAGCCTGACAGGGGGTCCCGGGGAGCTGTTTTTT.

V gene TRBV7-8 combines with J gene TRBJ2-2; D is unclear. With 4 bases removed from V and 2 bases from J, the gap between germline ends came to 8 bases. The CDR3 totals 14 residues. Germline V CDR1 and CDR2: SGHVS, FQNEAQ. In DNA, the CDR3 is TGTGCCAGCAGCTCCCGGAGAAACACCGGGGAGCTGTTTTTT. Protein product: CASSSRRNTGELFF.